The following is a T cell receptor beta chain sequence with its context. The antigen remains undetermined. The sample is drawn from a study of shared clonotypes between healthy human individuals. The CDR3 spans 16 residues. Looked up from germline, CDR1 is SQVTM and CDR2 is ANQGSEA. V lost 3 bases to trimming and J lost 5 bases; unmatched junction nucleotides: 11. Genomic DNA from each subset was divided evenly over several immunoSEQ plates. Clones were sequenced by immunoSEQ multiplex PCR, and TCRdb holds only the in-frame ones, with some missing. The sample holds roughly 2 million clones; 85% to 95% are singletons and the top ten take 0.1% to 0.15%. Into CD45RA+ naive and CD45RA-negative memory subsets, the CD4+ cells were split. Study-level results: Estimated richness was generally greater in naive than memory subsets. It was the non-shared clonotypes that had lower generation probabilities than clonotypes shared by all four donors.

Sample: naive CD4+ T cells sorted from blood. Subset: CD45RA+ positively selected. V gene TRBV29-1 combines with J gene TRBJ2-3, with 10 bases fitting TRBD1. This receptor was obtained from a man aged 18 to 30 in good health. CDR3 sequence (DNA): TGCAGCGTTGAGTTTTATACCGGGACAGGGGTAGATACGCAGTATTTT. Protein sequence: CSVEFYTGTGVDTQYF.